A selection of T cell receptor beta chains follows, all from one sample in a study of identifying expanded T cells in peripheral blood. Measured with immunoSEQ multiplex PCR; TCRdb has only the in-frame clones, and not every one. The sample lists 130,000 or so clones; approximately 88% were seen once. Sequencing input: blood. The receptors come from a person aged 18 to 70 in good health. CDR3s include the opening cysteine and the closing phenylalanine or tryptophan. Each record gives: clone size, D gene, J gene, V gene, CDR3 DNA, CDR3 protein. A D gene is named only where the DNA matches it firmly. A row's size may be missing; if present it is once, few, many or a size class.

>-|-|TRBJ2-5|TRBV19
TGTGCCAGTAGTCAACTCACGACAGGAAGTGCCCAGTACTTC
CASSQLTTGSAQYF
>-|TRBD1|TRBJ2-7|TRBV7-9
TGTGCCAGCAGCTCGGGACAGCGTCAGTACTTC
CASSSGQRQYF
>-|-|TRBJ2-2|TRBV10-3
TGTGCCATCAGTGGGCCCCCTTGGCGGGGCGGTCGTCACTCCACCGGGGAGCTGTTTTTT
CAISGPPWRGGRHSTGELFF
>-|TRBD1|TRBJ2-3|TRBV11-3
TGTGCCAGCAGCTTATGGACAGGCATCACAGATACGCAGTATTTT
CASSLWTGITDTQYF
>-|-|TRBJ1-2|TRBV18
TGTGCCAGCTCACCGAGGACACCCGATCTGTTTGGCTACACCTTC
CASSPRTPDLFGYTF
>once|TRBD1|TRBJ1-1|TRBV4-3
TGCGCCAGCAGCCCCAGACAGGGATTAAACACTGAAGCTTTCTTT
CASSPRQGLNTEAFF
>-|TRBD2|TRBJ2-7|TRBV6-6
TGTGCCAGCAGTTCGGGGGGCTACGAGCAGTACTTC
CASSSGGYEQYF
>-|-|TRBJ1-2|TRBV7-8
TGTGCCAGCAGCTTAGCGTTTATGGACGGCTACACCTTC
CASSLAFMDGYTF
>-|-|TRBJ2-6|TRBV7-9
TGTGCCAGCAGCTTAAGATCGGGGTTGAACGTCCTGACTTTC
CASSLRSGLNVLTF
>few|TRBD2|TRBJ2-7|TRBV5-1
TGCGCCAGCAGCTTTTGGGGGGGCTCCTACGAGCAGTACTTC
CASSFWGGSYEQYF
>-|TRBD2|TRBJ2-5|TRBV9
TGTGCCAGCAGCGTAGAGGGGAGGGTAGAGACCCAGTACTTC
CASSVEGRVETQYF
>once|-|TRBJ1-4|TRBV18
TGTGCCAGCTCACCCCTGGGTGGGACTAATGAAAAACTGTTTTTT
CASSPLGGTNEKLFF
>-|TRBD1|TRBJ2-7|TRBV6-5
TGTGCCAGCAGTTACTTTGGCCCCGGGACAGGGAATGAGCAGTACTTC
CASSYFGPGTGNEQYF
>-|-|TRBJ1-2|TRBV9
TGTGCCAGCAGCCCTATGCCAAGAGGCTACTATGGCTACACCTTC
CASSPMPRGYYGYTF
>-|-|TRBJ1-1|TRBV6-5
TGTGCCAGCAGGGCCCTTTCAGCGAACACTGAAGCTTTCTTT
CASRALSANTEAFF
>-|TRBD1|TRBJ2-7|TRBV7-6
TGTGCCAGCAGCCCAGTCACCAGGGGGCCGGGGGAGCAGTACTTC
CASSPVTRGPGEQYF
>once|TRBD1|TRBJ2-5|TRBV19
TGTGCCAGTAGCCATACCGCACAGGGGCTCTACCAAGAGACCCAGTACTTC
CASSHTAQGLYQETQYF
>-|-|TRBJ2-6|TRBV5-1
TGCGCCAGCAGCCTTTCCCCGGACAGAATCTCTGGGGCCAACGTCCTGACTTTC
CASSLSPDRISGANVLTF
>-|TRBD1|TRBJ1-1|TRBV5-1
TGCGCCAGCAGCTTTACAGGGGCGAACACTGAAGCTTTCTTT
CASSFTGANTEAFF
>once|TRBD2|TRBJ2-2|TRBV4-3
TGCGCCAGCAGCCCCGGGACTAGCGGGGGGTCTAACACCGGGGAGCTGTTTTTT
CASSPGTSGGSNTGELFF
>-|-|TRBJ2-1|TRBV5-1
TGCGCCAGCAGCTACGACAGGAATGAGCAGTTCTTC
CASSYDRNEQFF
>-|-|TRBJ1-1|TRBV29-1
TGCAGCGTTCTCAATTCTTGGGACACTGAAGCTTTCTTT
CSVLNSWDTEAFF
>-|TRBD1|TRBJ2-5|TRBV2
TGTGCCAGCAGTGGCGAGACAGGGGAACGAACCCAGTACTTC
CASSGETGERTQYF
>-|TRBD1|TRBJ1-1|TRBV2
TGTGCCTTCTCCGGACAGGGTGTTTTTACTGAAGCTTTCTTT
CAFSGQGVFTEAFF
>-|-|TRBJ1-1|TRBV11-3
TGTGCCAGCAGCTCCTCAAGATGGGTTAACACTGAAGCTTTCTTT
CASSSSRWVNTEAFF
>-|-|TRBJ1-2|TRBV15
TGTGCCACCAGCAGAGAACGCGGCCGCGGTGGATGGGGCTACACCTTC
CATSRERGRGGWGYTF
>once|-|TRBJ2-3|TRBV5-6
TGTGCCAGCAGCTTTTCGGGGATTGATACGCAGTATTTT
CASSFSGIDTQYF
>-|-|TRBJ2-3|TRBV27
TGTGCCAGCCTCCGTGACGTAACCGCACTACCACTCACAGATACGCAGTATTTT
CASLRDVTALPLTDTQYF
>-|-|TRBJ1-2|TRBV7-9
TGTGCCAGCAGGGCCGGGACGGCGGTCCTGGGTACCGCCTTC
CASRAGTAVLGTAF
>once|TRBD2|TRBJ2-3|TRBV7-9
TGTGCCAGCAGCCTCCCGAATCAGCGGGAGCGCACAGATACGCAGTATTTT
CASSLPNQRERTDTQYF
>once|-|TRBJ2-7|TRBV5-6
TGTGCCTCGGGGGTTTACGAGCAGTACTTC
CASGVYEQYF
>-|-|TRBJ1-2|TRBV19
TGTGCCAGTAGTATTTCGGACTATGGCTACACCTTC
CASSISDYGYTF
>-|TRBD1|TRBJ1-2|TRBV7-9
TGTGCCAGCAGCCTCACCTGGGACAGACGGGCGACTAACTATGGCTACACCTTC
CASSLTWDRRATNYGYTF
>-|TRBD1|TRBJ1-2|TRBV2
TGTGCCAGCAGGGTACAGGGGGCTTTCTATGGCTACACCTTC
CASRVQGAFYGYTF
>-|-|TRBJ2-2|TRBV15
TGTGCCACCTCAATTCCGGGAATACCTTTTACCGGGGAGCTGTTTTTT
CATSIPGIPFTGELFF